The 21 T cell receptor beta chains below come from one sample, sequenced in a study of T cell changes during pregnancy in multiple sclerosis (dated by TCRdb to between 2018 and 2021). Libraries were made using the immunoSEQ multiplex PCR assay. This immuneACCESS table, as held by TCRdb, lists in-frame sequences with V and J called but not all clones. Of the missing ones, under half trace to an unresolved V gene in checked studies; the others have no known cause. The sample table lists 50,000 or so clones, almost 95% of them with a count of one. The ten largest clones add up to roughly 2.2% of the sample. The starting material was peripheral blood, obtained in the third trimester of pregnancy. Every receptor here comes from a female donor with multiple sclerosis, enrolled in a pregnancy study.

This clone came up a few times. The chain joins TRBV19 to TRBJ1-5; D is uncertain. Trimming shortened V by 3 bases and J by 0 bases, and 9 bases separated the two germline ends. The CDR3 totals 15 residues. CDR1 LNHDA and CDR2 SQIVND come from the germline V gene (reference sequence). CDR3 sequence: CASSIFGISNQPQHF. The CDR3 DNA reads TGTGCCAGTAGTATCTTCGGGATTAGCAATCAGCCCCAGCATTTT.

This clone was detected once. The gene calls are TRBV11-2 and TRBJ2-1, with D tentatively TRBD1 (7 bases). The V gene's germline CDR1 is SGHAT and CDR2 FQNNGV. V was pared by 5 bases and J by 5 bases, with 13 bases between. The CDR3 runs 14 residues. The CDR3 sequence: CASSQGGGNNEQFF. The CDR3 region has the DNA TGTGCCAGCAGCCAGGGGGGCGGAAACAATGAGCAGTTCTTC.

The table lists this clone with a count of one. The CDR3 sequence is CASSQQGTSTDTQYF. CDR3 DNA sequence: TGTGCCAGCAGCCAACAGGGGACTAGCACAGATACGCAGTATTTT. The chain carries TRBV9 and TRBJ2-3; maybe TRBD1 (7 bases). This CDR3 has 15 residues. Trimming removed 4 bases at V and 0 bases at J, with 12 bases between. CDR1 and CDR2 (germline): SGDLS, YYNGEE.

J is TRBJ2-2 and V is TRBV7-2; D call uncertain. Germline loops: CDR1 SGHTA, CDR2 FQGNSA. The CDR3 is 15 amino acids. Trimming removed 1 base from V and 6 bases from J, with 12 bases in between. CDR3 nucleotides: TGTGCCAGCAGCTTAGACTACCTTGGCGCCGGGGAGCTGTTTTTT. Translated: CASSLDYLGAGELFF.

This rearrangement joins TRBV30 to TRBJ1-5; unclear D gene. The V and J ends lost 7 bases and 3 bases respectively, with 13 bases between them. Per the germline V gene, CDR1 is GTSNPN and CDR2 is SVGIG (reference sequence). This CDR3 contains 13 residues. The CDR3 here is CAYTRAVNQPQHF. CDR3 coding DNA: TGTGCCTACACTAGGGCTGTCAATCAGCCCCAGCATTTT.

This clone was recorded once. The chain uses TRBV7-2 and TRBJ2-1; 9 nucleotides agree with TRBD2. V lost 8 bases, J lost 6 bases, and 2 bases stayed unmatched. This CDR3 contains 12 residues. The germline V gene has CDR1 SGHTA and CDR2 FQGNSA. DNA of the CDR3: TGTGCCAGCGCGGGAGGGTTCAATGAGCAGTTCTTC. This gives the protein CASAGGFNEQFF. The entire variable domain, with the rest obtained from reference TRBV7-2 and TRBJ2-1, is as follows: GAGVSQSPSNKVTEKGKDVELRCDPISGHTALYWYRQSLGQGLEFLIYFQGNSAPDKSGLPSDRFSAERTGGSVSTLTIQRTQQEDSAVYLCASAGGFNEQFFGPGTRLTVL.

The chain links TRBV18 to TRBJ2-3; weak D call: TRBD2 (6 bases). V lost 3 bases, J lost 5 bases, and 18 bases lay in between. Looked up from germline, CDR1 is KGHSH and CDR2 is LQKENI. This CDR3 has 16 residues. The CDR3 reads CASSPDVSGREDTQYF. The CDR3 DNA sequence: TGTGCCAGCTCACCCGACGTCAGCGGGCGCGAAGATACGCAGTATTTT.

The V and J genes are TRBV5-4 and TRBJ2-1; TRBD2 matches at 13 bases. J was trimmed by 5 bases and V by 4 bases; bases with no gene match: 6. The germline gives CDR1 SGHNT, CDR2 YYREEE (reference sequence). CDR3 length equals 16 residues. CDR3 in amino acids: CASSGATSGRNNEQFF. For the CDR3, the DNA is TGTGCCAGCAGCGGAGCGACTAGCGGGAGGAACAATGAGCAGTTCTTC.

The chain recombines TRBV9 with TRBJ2-5; perhaps TRBD2 as D (5 bases). The DNA end favors TRBJ2-7, so the J call may be wrong. Per germline, CDR1 SGDLS and CDR2 YYNGEE. The CDR3 has 14 residues. CDR3 coding DNA: TGTGCCAGCAGCGTAGGATCGGGAACTTACGAGCAGTACTTC. It yields the protein CASSVGSGTYEQYF.

The chain recombines TRBV11-2 with TRBJ2-7, with TRBD2 identical over 14 bases. The CDR3 length is 14 residues. Per the germline V gene, CDR1 is SGHAT and CDR2 is FQNNGV. The V segment lost 6 bases and the J segment 2 bases; nucleotides outside the gene matches: 0. CDR3 region: CASRGLAGAYEQYF. CDR3 DNA sequence: TGTGCCAGCAGGGGACTAGCGGGAGCCTACGAGCAGTACTTC.

V gene TRBV5-4 combines with J gene TRBJ2-1, with TRBD1 matching over 9 bases. Germline V gene sequence: CDR1 SGHNT, CDR2 YYREEE (reference sequence). The CDR3 is 15 amino acids. The junction had 5 bases not matched to a gene; V was cut back by 0 bases and J by 7 bases. CDR3 residues: CASSLEGQGQNEQFF. In DNA, the CDR3 is TGTGCCAGCAGCTTGGAGGGACAGGGCCAAAATGAGCAGTTCTTC.

This chain joins TRBV4-2 and TRBJ2-7, with D uncertain. Germline loops: CDR1 LGHNA, CDR2 YNFKEQ. With 1 base removed from V and 5 bases from J, the gap between germline ends came to 12 bases. The CDR3 sequence is 14 residues long. CDR3 in amino acids: CASSQVSSSHEQYF. CDR3 DNA sequence: TGTGCCAGCAGCCAAGTGTCGTCAAGCCACGAGCAGTACTTC.

The rearrangement joins TRBV5-4 to TRBJ2-4, with D possibly TRBD2 on 5 matching bases. The germline V and J ends were trimmed by 0 bases and 3 bases, with 7 bases remaining between them. The CDR3 is 14 residues long. Germline CDR1 is SGHNT and CDR2 is YYREEE (reference sequence). CDR3 sequence: CASSLGGVKNIQYF. As DNA, the CDR3 is TGTGCCAGCAGCTTGGGGGGAGTCAAAAACATTCAGTACTTC.

V and J are TRBV7-6 and TRBJ2-1; 7 bases align to TRBD2. V was pared by 3 bases and J by 3 bases, with 2 bases of the junction left unmatched. This CDR3 is built from 14 residues. The germline gives CDR1 SGHVS, CDR2 FNYEAQ. CDR3 sequence reads: CASSFGRSYNEQFF. The CDR3 nucleotides are TGTGCCAGCAGCTTCGGGAGGAGCTACAATGAGCAGTTCTTC.

J is TRBJ2-1 and V is TRBV19; 7 bases line up with TRBD2. This CDR3 is built from 14 residues. V shed 5 bases and J 6 bases; nucleotides not matched to a gene: 7. Germline CDR1 and CDR2: LNHDA and SQIVND (reference sequence). The CDR3, as DNA: TGTGCCAGTAGTTTCGCGGGAGAGGTCAATGAGCAGTTCTTC. It specifies CASSFAGEVNEQFF.

In its sample, this clone was seen once. The gene calls are TRBV6-1 and TRBJ2-1, with a weak D call TRBD2 (6 bases). The V end lost 7 bases, the J end lost 7 bases, and 17 bases lay between the germline ends. The CDR3 contains 14 residues. Germline CDR1 is MNHNS and CDR2 is SASEGT. CDR3 region: CASTPGRENNEQFF. The DNA of the CDR3 is TGTGCCAGCACCCCCGGACGGGAGAATAATGAGCAGTTCTTC.

This clone was recorded only once. The genes are TRBV5-6 and TRBJ2-1; possibly TRBD1 for D (5 bases). V was clipped by 0 bases and J by 10 bases, with 5 bases between them. The CDR3 runs to 11 residues. Germline CDR1 SGHDT, CDR2 YYEEEE. The CDR3 reads CASSLEGEQFF. CDR3 in DNA: TGTGCCAGCAGCTTGGAGGGGGAGCAGTTCTTC.

The chain is built from TRBV2 and TRBJ2-2; 8 nucleotides align to TRBD1. In germline, CDR1 is SNHLY, CDR2 FYNNEI. The CDR3 totals 14 residues. After removal of 9 bases from V and 7 bases from J, the junction contained 10 bases not matched to a gene. The DNA for the CDR3 is TGTGCCAGTAGAGGACAGGGTGGTGGCGGGGAGCTGTTTTTT. Its protein product is CASRGQGGGGELFF.

The chain recombines TRBV6-5 with TRBJ2-5; D unresolved. The germline CDR1 and CDR2 sequences are MNHEY and SVGAGI. The CDR3 covers 14 residues. The germline V and J ends were trimmed by 0 bases and 1 base, with 6 bases remaining between them. The CDR3 bases are TGTGCCAGCAGTTACTCTACTGGCCAAGAGACCCAGTACTTC. Its translation is CASSYSTGQETQYF.

Regarding this clone: The sample holds other DNA sequences that translate to the same CDR3. J is TRBJ2-5 and V is TRBV5-6; 10 bases line up with TRBD2. Trimming took 4 bases from V and 4 from J; bases not matched to a gene: 10. Germline V gene sequence: CDR1 SGHDT, CDR2 YYEEEE. The CDR3 runs to 16 residues. CDR3: CASSPTAGGLGETQYF. The CDR3 DNA reads TGTGCCAGCAGCCCTACAGCGGGAGGGCTGGGAGAGACCCAGTACTTC.

This clone has only one observation. The chain carries TRBV7-2 and TRBJ2-3; 7 nucleotides align to TRBD2. Unmatched junction bases numbered 9, after V lost 1 base and J lost 5 bases. In germline, CDR1 is SGHTA, CDR2 FQGNSA. This CDR3 is 16 amino acids long. The CDR3 bases are TGTGCCAGCAGCTTAGGGACTAGGACCGAGAAAGATACGCAGTATTTT. Translated: CASSLGTRTEKDTQYF.